There are a few counts of the clone carrying this TCR beta chain. Antigen specificity is unknown. The data derive from a study of beta chain features in type 1 diabetes. General study results and limits: TCRB CDR3s from Type 1 diabetes patients were moderately but significantly shorter in all four CD4+ subsets.

CDR1 MDHEN and CDR2 SYDVKM come from the germline V gene. There are 14 residues in the CDR3. Trimming cost V 7 bases and J 2 bases; bases outside gene matches: 6. Of the isolated RNA, all was reverse transcribed, and so the sequenced material was expressed TCRB transcripts. TCRdb's table, derived via immunoSEQ multiplex PCR, lists solely in-frame clones and lacks some. The data show about 340,000 clones, about a tenth seen once. The rearrangement uses TRBV28 and TRBJ2-7, with 9 bases matching TRBD2. Sequencing was carried out using central memory CD4+ T cells from blood. This sequence was found in a man aged 25 to 40 with type 1 diabetes. The CDR3 spells CASTVAGAAYEQYF. The CDR3 region has the DNA TGTGCCAGCACCGTAGCGGGGGCTGCCTACGAGCAGTACTTC.